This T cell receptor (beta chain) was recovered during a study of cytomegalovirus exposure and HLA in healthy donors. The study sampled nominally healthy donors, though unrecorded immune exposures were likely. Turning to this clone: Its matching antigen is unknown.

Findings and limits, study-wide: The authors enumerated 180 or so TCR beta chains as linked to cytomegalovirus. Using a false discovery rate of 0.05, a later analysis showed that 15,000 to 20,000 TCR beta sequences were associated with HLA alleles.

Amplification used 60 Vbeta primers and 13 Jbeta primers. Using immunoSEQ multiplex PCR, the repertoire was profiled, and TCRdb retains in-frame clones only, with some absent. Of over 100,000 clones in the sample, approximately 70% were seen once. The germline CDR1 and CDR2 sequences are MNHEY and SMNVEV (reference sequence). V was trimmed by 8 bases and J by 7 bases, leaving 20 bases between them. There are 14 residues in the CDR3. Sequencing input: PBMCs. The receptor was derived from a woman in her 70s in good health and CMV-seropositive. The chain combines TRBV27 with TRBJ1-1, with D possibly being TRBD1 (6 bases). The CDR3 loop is CASGAYDRSSEAFF. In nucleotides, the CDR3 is TGTGCCAGCGGGGCTTATGACAGGAGTAGTGAAGCTTTCTTT.